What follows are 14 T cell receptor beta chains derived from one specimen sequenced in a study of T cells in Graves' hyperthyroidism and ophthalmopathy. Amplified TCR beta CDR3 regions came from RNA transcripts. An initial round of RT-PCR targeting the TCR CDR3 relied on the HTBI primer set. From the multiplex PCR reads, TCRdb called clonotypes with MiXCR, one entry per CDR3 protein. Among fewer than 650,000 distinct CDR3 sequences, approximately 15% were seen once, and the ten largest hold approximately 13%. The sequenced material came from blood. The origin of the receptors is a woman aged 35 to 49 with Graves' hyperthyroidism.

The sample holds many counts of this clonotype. For the CDR3, the DNA is TGCAGTGCTAGTGTAGGGCTAAGCACAGATACGCAGTATTTT. This translates into CSASVGLSTDTQYF. The J gene is TRBJ2-3, the V gene TRBV20-1; D unresolved. This CDR3 contains 14 residues. Germline-derived CDR1 and CDR2 are DFQATT and SNEGSKA (reference sequence). V dropped 3 bases and J dropped 0 bases, with 10 bases sitting between them.

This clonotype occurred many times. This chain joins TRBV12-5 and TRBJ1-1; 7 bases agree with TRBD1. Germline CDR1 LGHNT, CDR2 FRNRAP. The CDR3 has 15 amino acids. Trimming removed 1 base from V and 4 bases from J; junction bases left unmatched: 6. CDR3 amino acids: CASGLGQGSGTEAFF. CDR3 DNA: TGTGCTAGTGGTTTGGGACAGGGTTCGGGCACTGAAGCTTTCTTT.

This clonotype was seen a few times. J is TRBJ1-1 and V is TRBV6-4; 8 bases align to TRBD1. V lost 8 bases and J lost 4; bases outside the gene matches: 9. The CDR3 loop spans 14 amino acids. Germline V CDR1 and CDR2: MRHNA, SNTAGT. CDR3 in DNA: TGTGCCAGCGGACTACAGGGGGGACTCACTGAAGCTTTCTTT. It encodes CASGLQGGLTEAFF.

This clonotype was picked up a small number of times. CDR3 coding DNA: TGCAGTGCGGAGCGGGAGGGAAGCTCCTACGAGCAGTACTTC. This sequence encodes CSAEREGSSYEQYF. The V call is TRBV20-1, the J call TRBJ2-7, with TRBD2 identical over 10 bases. V was clipped by 6 bases and J by 0 bases; unmatched bases: 5. The CDR3 loop spans 14 amino acids. Germline V gives CDR1 DFQATT, CDR2 SNEGSKA (reference sequence).

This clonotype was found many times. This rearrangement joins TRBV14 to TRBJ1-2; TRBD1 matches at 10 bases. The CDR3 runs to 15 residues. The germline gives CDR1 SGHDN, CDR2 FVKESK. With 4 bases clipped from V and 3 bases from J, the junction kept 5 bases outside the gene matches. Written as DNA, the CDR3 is TGTGCCAGCAGCCGGGACAGGGGAGGCGACTATGGCTACACCTTC. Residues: CASSRDRGGDYGYTF.

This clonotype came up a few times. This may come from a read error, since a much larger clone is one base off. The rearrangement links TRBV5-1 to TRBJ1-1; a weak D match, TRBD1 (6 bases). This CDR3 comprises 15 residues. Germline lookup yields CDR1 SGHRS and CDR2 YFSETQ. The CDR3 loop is CAGSLEGVISTEAFF. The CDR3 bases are TGCGCCGGCAGCTTGGAGGGGGTAATTTCCACTGAAGCTTTCTTT.

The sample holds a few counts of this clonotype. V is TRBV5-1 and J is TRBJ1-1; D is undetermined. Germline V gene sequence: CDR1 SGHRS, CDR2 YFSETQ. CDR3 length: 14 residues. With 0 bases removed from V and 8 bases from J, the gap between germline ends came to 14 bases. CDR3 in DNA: TGCGCCAGCAGCTTGGCCCGGCGGGAGTTAGAAGCTTTCTTT. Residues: CASSLARRELEAFF.

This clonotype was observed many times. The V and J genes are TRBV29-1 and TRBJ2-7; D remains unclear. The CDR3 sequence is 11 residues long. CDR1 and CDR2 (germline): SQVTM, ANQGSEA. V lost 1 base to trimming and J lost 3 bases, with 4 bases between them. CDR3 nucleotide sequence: TGCAGCGTTGAAGGCCGCTACGAGCAGTACTTC. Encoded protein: CSVEGRYEQYF.

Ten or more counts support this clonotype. CDR3 in DNA: TGTGCCTGGAGTGTACGGTATGGGGGAAACACTGAAGCTTTCTTT. Translation gives CAWSVRYGGNTEAFF. The chain couples TRBV30 to TRBJ1-1, with D perhaps TRBD1 (5 bases). The length of the CDR3 is 15 residues. Looked up from germline, CDR1 is GTSNPN and CDR2 is SVGIG (reference sequence). V shed 0 bases and J shed 2 bases, with 13 bases lying between them.

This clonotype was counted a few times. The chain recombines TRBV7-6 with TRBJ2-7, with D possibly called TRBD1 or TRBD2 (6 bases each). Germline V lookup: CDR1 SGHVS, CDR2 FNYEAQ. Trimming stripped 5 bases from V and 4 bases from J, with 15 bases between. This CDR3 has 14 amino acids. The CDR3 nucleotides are TGTGCCAGCAGCGCGGGACACCGGGGATACGAGCAGTACTTC. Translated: CASSAGHRGYEQYF.

The CDR3 protein is CATSGGRNTGELFF. DNA for the CDR3: TGTGCCACCAGTGGCGGGAGAAATACCGGGGAGCTGTTTTTT. The genes are TRBV24-1 and TRBJ2-2, with TRBD2 matching over 7 bases. Germline V lookup: CDR1 KGHDR, CDR2 SFDVKD. The CDR3 runs to 14 residues. Losses at the gene ends were 5 bases for V and 5 bases for J; bases not matched to a gene: 4.

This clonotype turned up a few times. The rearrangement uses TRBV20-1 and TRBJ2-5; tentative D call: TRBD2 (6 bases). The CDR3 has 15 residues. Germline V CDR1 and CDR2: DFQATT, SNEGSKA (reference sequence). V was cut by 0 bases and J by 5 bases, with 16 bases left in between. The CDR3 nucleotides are TGCAGTGCTAGAGATGGCAAGGGTGGGGGGGAGACCCAGTACTTC. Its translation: CSARDGKGGGETQYF.

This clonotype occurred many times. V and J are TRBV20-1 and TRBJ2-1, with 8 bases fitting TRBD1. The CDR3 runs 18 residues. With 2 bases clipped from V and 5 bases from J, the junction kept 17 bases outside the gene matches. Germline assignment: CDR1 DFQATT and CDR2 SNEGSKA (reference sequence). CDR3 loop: CSARSPGQVRLGHNEQFF. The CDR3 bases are TGCAGTGCTAGAAGTCCGGGACAGGTTAGACTAGGCCACAATGAGCAGTTCTTC.

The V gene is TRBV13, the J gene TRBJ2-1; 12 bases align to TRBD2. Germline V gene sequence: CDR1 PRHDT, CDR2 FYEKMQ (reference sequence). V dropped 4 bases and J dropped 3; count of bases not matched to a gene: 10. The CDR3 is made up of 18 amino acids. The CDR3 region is CASSSKTSGSWGYNEQFF. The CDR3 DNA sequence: TGTGCCAGCAGCTCGAAGACTAGCGGGAGCTGGGGCTACAATGAGCAGTTCTTC.